A single sample is the source of the 10 T cell receptor beta chains below, sequenced in a study of T cell repertoires in cytomegalovirus infection. MiXCR, applied by TCRdb to the reads, yields one record per CDR3 protein. The data show about 460,000 distinct CDR3 sequences, about 11% seen once. Specimen: PBMCs. These receptors came from a human donor in good health (CMV status not recorded). Some clones in this sample may be carry-over from other donors' samples.

The chain carries TRBV6-1 and TRBJ1-5, with 10 bases lining up with TRBD1. Germline CDR1 and CDR2: MNHNS and SASEGT. The CDR3 has 14 residues. The J segment lost 4 bases and the V segment lost 6 bases, leaving 3 bases of the junction unmatched. CDR3: CASRQDRGNQPQHF. CDR3 bases: TGTGCCAGCAGGCAGGACAGGGGGAATCAGCCCCAGCATTTT.

In this sample, this clonotype turned up many times. The rearrangement links TRBV28 to TRBJ1-1; tentatively, D is TRBD1 (5 bases). Per the germline V gene, CDR1 is MDHEN and CDR2 is SYDVKM. The CDR3 is made up of 13 amino acids. V dropped 10 bases and J dropped 0 bases, with 12 bases sitting between them. The CDR3 nucleotides are TGTGCCACCCGACAGCCTATGAACACTGAAGCTTTCTTT. It is translated as CATRQPMNTEAFF.

The chain employs TRBV11-1 and TRBJ1-2; D gene unclear. Germline V gene lookup returns CDR1 SGHAT and CDR2 FQDESV (reference sequence). The CDR3 has 12 residues. The V end was cut by 2 bases, the J end by 7 bases, with 8 bases between. Here the CDR3 DNA reads TGTGCCAGCAGCTTAAACGGTGTTGGCTACACCTTC. The encoded protein is CASSLNGVGYTF. Complete variable domain (other parts from reference TRBV11-1 and TRBJ1-2): EAEVAQSPRYKITEKSQAVAFWCDPISGHATLYWYRQILGQGPELLVQFQDESVVDDSQLPKDRFSAERLKGVDSTLKIQPAELGDSAMYLCASSLNGVGYTFGSGTRLTVV.

This clonotype was found many times. The V and J genes are TRBV7-3 and TRBJ2-3; 13 bases match TRBD2. V lost 5 bases, J lost 5 bases, and 7 bases stayed unmatched. Germline V gene data show CDR1 as SGHTA and CDR2 as FQGTGA. The CDR3 is made up of 16 amino acids. As DNA, the CDR3 is TGTGCCAGCAGCCCTGGACTAGCGGGAGTAAGAGATACGCAGTATTTT. It specifies CASSPGLAGVRDTQYF.

There are a few counts of this clonotype. J is TRBJ2-3 and V is TRBV5-4, with a tentative D call TRBD1 (6 bases). In germline, CDR1 is SGHNT, CDR2 YYREEE (reference sequence). The CDR3 is made up of 16 amino acids. Trimming took 4 bases from V and 1 from J, leaving 16 bases between them. The CDR3 DNA is TGTGCCAGCAGCCAACTTGGACAGACGGGCACAGATACGCAGTATTTT. Amino acid sequence: CASSQLGQTGTDTQYF.

This clonotype was seen many times. The chain joins TRBV5-1 to TRBJ2-1; a possible D gene is TRBD2 (6 bases). The CDR3 length is 16 residues. Germline-derived CDR1 and CDR2 are SGHRS and YFSETQ. V lost 1 base, J lost 0 bases, and 11 bases lay in between. The CDR3: CASSLRGSVSYNEQFF. Written as DNA, the CDR3 is TGCGCCAGCAGCTTGCGGGGGAGCGTCTCCTACAATGAGCAGTTCTTC.

Many counts were recorded for this clonotype. The chain uses TRBV28 and TRBJ2-1, with unresolved D. This CDR3 has 14 amino acids. Looked up from germline, CDR1 is MDHEN and CDR2 is SYDVKM. Trimming removed 2 bases at V and 12 bases at J, with 17 bases between. This CDR3 reads CASSLGVLLGLQFF. DNA of the CDR3: TGTGCCAGCAGTTTAGGGGTCCTTCTGGGGTTGCAGTTCTTC.

This clonotype has at least ten counts. V usage is TRBV7-9 and J usage is TRBJ2-1; 7 nucleotides align to TRBD2. The CDR3 contains 15 residues. The V gene's germline CDR1 is SEHNR and CDR2 FQNEAQ (reference sequence). Trimming took 8 bases from V and 8 from J; bases not matched to a gene: 15. The CDR3 DNA sequence: TGTGCCAGCCGCCACCTGACCCAGGCGGGGGATGAGCAGTTCTTC. Its protein product is CASRHLTQAGDEQFF.

The V gene is TRBV28, the J gene TRBJ2-7, with 8 bases lining up with TRBD2. The CDR3 loop spans 15 amino acids. CDR1 and CDR2 from the germline V gene are MDHEN and SYDVKM. V gave up 5 bases and J gave up 6 bases; unmatched junction bases: 12. The CDR3 DNA follows: TGTGCCAGCAGTCTACCCCCAGCGGGAGCTTTCGAGCAGTACTTC. This sequence encodes CASSLPPAGAFEQYF.

This clonotype has at least ten counts. V usage is TRBV2 and J usage is TRBJ2-7, with unresolved D. The CDR3 extends over 11 amino acids. V was trimmed by 7 bases and J by 2 bases, leaving 6 bases between them. From germline, CDR1 is SNHLY and CDR2 FYNNEI. CDR3 sequence: CASTPTYEQYF. CDR3 DNA: TGTGCCAGCACCCCGACCTACGAGCAGTACTTC.